These 22 T cell receptor beta chains were all obtained from the same sample, sequenced in a study of human T cells and chemical hapten exposure. MiXCR was run by TCRdb on the RACE reads, yielding one entry per CDR3 protein. The sample records approximately 350,000 distinct CDR3 sequences, about 6% being singletons. As to time point: patch test 2, 6 weeks after DPC sensitization. As for treatment: therapeutic diphenylcyclopropenone sensitization with weekly scalp DPC. Material: whole blood, obtained in connection with sensitization to the hapten diphenylcyclopropenone (DPC). All receptors derive from a woman aged 18-30 years with alopecia areata. Some clones in this sample may be carry-over from other donors' samples.

J is TRBJ1-4 and V is TRBV3-1; D gene unclear. V lost 0 bases and J 2 bases, leaving 10 bases between the germline ends. The CDR3 extends over 16 amino acids. Germline loops: CDR1 LGHDT, CDR2 YNNKEL (reference sequence). The DNA of the CDR3 is TGTGCCAGCAGCCAAGATATAGGGCTTACTAATGAAAAACTGTTTTTT. Translation: CASSQDIGLTNEKLFF.

The rearrangement links TRBV18 to TRBJ2-4, with D perhaps given as TRBD1 or TRBD2 (5 bases each). V was shortened by 2 bases and J by 0 bases, with 14 bases between the two germline ends. The CDR3 spans 17 residues. Germline loops: CDR1 KGHSH, CDR2 LQKENI. The CDR3 DNA follows: TGTGCCAGCTCACCATTTTCTGAGGGGATAGCCAAAAACATTCAGTACTTC. Translated: CASSPFSEGIAKNIQYF.

This clonotype has more than one count but fewer than ten. The gene calls are TRBV6-2 or TRBV6-3 and TRBJ2-7; 11 nucleotides align to TRBD2. After removal of 4 bases from V and 0 bases from J, the junction contained 8 bases not matched to a gene. Germline V CDR1 and CDR2: MNHEY, SVGEGT. This CDR3 comprises 17 residues. The CDR3 bases are TGTGCCAGCAGTTCCCTCACTAGCGGGGGAGCCTCCTACGAGCAGTACTTC. It yields the protein CASSSLTSGGASYEQYF.

This chain joins TRBV2 and TRBJ2-7, with TRBD2 identical over 12 bases. Germline V lookup: CDR1 SNHLY, CDR2 FYNNEI. This CDR3 spans 15 amino acids. The J segment lost 7 bases and the V segment lost 5 bases, leaving 9 bases of the junction unmatched. CDR3 nucleotide sequence: TGTGCCAGCAGTCACCGACTAGCGGGGGCGCGGGAGCAGTACTTC. Its translation: CASSHRLAGAREQYF.

This clonotype was observed a few times. V usage is TRBV5-1 and J usage is TRBJ2-2, with 8 bases lining up with TRBD2. With 3 bases clipped from V and 7 bases from J, the junction kept 8 bases outside the gene matches. The germline V gene encodes CDR1 SGHRS and CDR2 YFSETQ. This CDR3 region has 15 residues. Here the CDR3 reads CASSYWTSRNGELFF. The DNA of the CDR3 is TGCGCCAGCAGCTATTGGACTAGCAGGAACGGGGAGCTGTTTTTT.

This clonotype occurred a few times. The gene calls are TRBV20-1 and TRBJ1-1; TRBD1 might be the D (5 bases). The germline gives CDR1 DFQATT, CDR2 SNEGSKA (reference sequence). This CDR3 comprises 11 residues. The chain's CDR3 is CSTTEGTEAFF. In nucleotides, the CDR3 is TGCAGCACCACGGAGGGGACTGAAGCTTTCTTT.

The V call is TRBV11-1, the J call TRBJ2-1; no definite D call. This CDR3 contains 14 residues. Trimming shortened V by 4 bases and J by 3 bases, and 10 bases separated the two germline ends. CDR1 and CDR2 (germline): SGHAT, FQDESV (reference sequence). DNA for the CDR3: TGTGCCAGCAGCTCCGGACCGGACTACAATGAGCAGTTCTTC. Amino acids: CASSSGPDYNEQFF.

This clonotype was counted ten times or more. The chain links TRBV11-2 to TRBJ2-5, with D perhaps matching TRBD2 (5 bases). Germline V gene lookup returns CDR1 SGHAT and CDR2 FQNNGV. V dropped 5 bases and J dropped 2 bases, with 9 bases sitting between them. This CDR3 region has 13 residues. CDR3 DNA sequence: TGTGCCAGCAGCCGAGGACTGCAAGAGACCCAGTACTTC. Translated: CASSRGLQETQYF. Supplemented by reference TRBV11-2 and TRBJ2-5, the full variable domain reads EAGVAQSPRYKIIEKRQSVAFWCNPISGHATLYWYQQILGQGPKLLIQFQNNGVVDDSQLPKDRFSAERLKGVDSTLKIQPAKLEDSAVYLCASSRGLQETQYFGPGTRLLVL.

V is TRBV9 and J is TRBJ2-2; D is unresolved. Looked up from germline, CDR1 is SGDLS and CDR2 is YYNGEE. V dropped 0 bases and J dropped 5 bases, with 11 bases sitting between them. This CDR3 spans 15 amino acids. CDR3 sequence (DNA): TGTGCCAGCAGCGTAGGTTGGCCATCTACCGGGGAGCTGTTTTTT. The encoded protein is CASSVGWPSTGELFF. Combining the CDR3 with reference TRBV9 and TRBJ2-2 gives the whole variable domain DSGVTQTPKHLITATGQRVTLRCSPRSGDLSVYWYQQSLDQGLQFLIQYYNGEERAKGNILERFSAQQFPDLHSELNLSSLELGDSALYFCASSVGWPSTGELFFGEGSRLTVL.

In this sample, this clonotype turned up many times. The V call is TRBV12-3 or TRBV12-4, the J call TRBJ2-2; no firm D call. This CDR3 region has 14 residues. V was pared by 7 bases and J by 3 bases, with 12 bases between. The CDR3 loop reads CASKESPYTGELFF. CDR3 DNA: TGTGCCAGCAAGGAGTCACCTTACACCGGGGAGCTGTTTTTT.

Ten or more counts support this clonotype. V usage is TRBV6-6 and J usage is TRBJ1-5; D perhaps matches TRBD1 (6 bases). The length of the CDR3 is 15 residues. In germline, CDR1 is MNHNY, CDR2 SVGAGI (reference sequence). The germline V and J ends were trimmed by 7 bases and 10 bases, with 23 bases remaining between them. The CDR3 here is CASNPGQGTIKPQHF. CDR3 coding DNA: TGTGCCAGCAATCCTGGGCAGGGGACAATCAAACCCCAGCATTTT.

This clonotype was detected many times. The CDR3 DNA reads TGTGCCAGCAGTTACCGACGGTACGAGCAGTACTTC. Translated: CASSYRRYEQYF. J is TRBJ2-7 and V is TRBV6-2 or TRBV6-3, with D unclear. Per the germline V gene, CDR1 is MNHEY and CDR2 is SVGEGT. The V gene lost 2 bases and the J gene lost 4 bases, with 6 bases spanning the gap. This CDR3 spans 12 amino acids.

This clonotype was detected ten times or more. V and J are TRBV3-1 and TRBJ1-6; D unresolved. CDR3 length: 13 amino acids. Deletions cut 5 bases from V and 6 bases from J, with 8 bases between. CDR1 and CDR2 from the germline V gene are LGHDT and YNNKEL (reference sequence). The CDR3 bases are TGTGCCAGCAGCTGGCAGTCTAATTCACCCCTCCACTTT. The encoded protein is CASSWQSNSPLHF.

V and J are TRBV20-1 and TRBJ1-6; D perhaps matches TRBD1 (6 bases). The CDR3 sequence is 14 residues long. Trimming removed 6 bases from V and 7 bases from J, with 16 bases in between. CDR1 and CDR2 from the germline V gene are DFQATT and SNEGSKA (reference sequence). The CDR3 here is CSAPAGAENSPLHF. In DNA form, the CDR3 reads TGCAGTGCGCCGGCAGGGGCGGAAAATTCACCCCTCCACTTT.

This clonotype was observed many times. V is TRBV5-6 and J is TRBJ1-2; TRBD1 aligns across 9 bases. This CDR3 comprises 18 residues. Trimming at V came to 3 bases and at J to 4 bases, leaving 16 bases not matched to a gene. The germline CDR1 and CDR2 sequences are SGHDT and YYEEEE. As DNA, the CDR3 is TGTGCCAGCAGCTCGGCGGGGACAGGGAATTCGCAGAGCTATGGCTACACCTTC. Translation: CASSSAGTGNSQSYGYTF.

CDR3 region: CASSLWGGGIPGELFF. The CDR3 bases are TGTGCCAGCAGTTTATGGGGCGGGGGCATTCCCGGGGAGCTGTTTTTT. The V and J genes are TRBV27 and TRBJ2-2, with a tentative D call TRBD2 (7 bases). V lost 1 base to trimming and J lost 6 bases, with 15 bases between them. The CDR3 runs 16 residues. Germline loops: CDR1 MNHEY, CDR2 SMNVEV (reference sequence).

This clonotype occurred a few times. V and J are TRBV6-5 and TRBJ1-1, with 9 bases matching TRBD1. The V segment lost 5 bases and the J segment 3 bases; nucleotides outside the gene matches: 4. CDR1 and CDR2 from the germline V gene are MNHEY and SVGAGI. This CDR3 spans 14 amino acids. DNA of the CDR3: TGTGCCAGCAGTCTAAGGGACAGGGACACTGAAGCTTTCTTT. It translates to CASSLRDRDTEAFF.

About this clonotype: This sequence may be a read error, since a much larger clone differs from it by one base. The rearrangement joins TRBV7-7 to TRBJ1-4, with D perhaps TRBD1 (5 bases). In germline, CDR1 is SSHAT, CDR2 FNYEAQ (reference sequence). There are 15 residues in the CDR3. Written as DNA, the CDR3 is TGTGCTAGCAGTCAGGGACCGAACCTAAATGAAAAACCGTTTTTT. It encodes CASSQGPNLNEKPFF.

This clonotype has ten or more counts. This chain joins TRBV20-1 and TRBJ1-2; D possibly corresponds to TRBD1 (5 bases). This CDR3 has 13 amino acids. Germline V lookup: CDR1 DFQATT, CDR2 SNEGSKA (reference sequence). Trimming left V 0 bases short and J 4 bases short, with 9 bases between. CDR3 residues: CSARDQGIYGYTF. CDR3 DNA: TGCAGTGCTAGAGATCAGGGAATCTATGGCTACACCTTC.

This clonotype was picked up a small number of times. This chain joins TRBV5-1 and TRBJ1-2, with 8 bases fitting TRBD1. Germline V CDR1 and CDR2: SGHRS, YFSETQ. V lost 5 bases, J lost 4 bases, and 19 bases stayed unmatched. The CDR3 spans 18 residues. CDR3 in amino acids: CASRLQGARGFRVYGYTF. As DNA, the CDR3 is TGCGCCAGCAGACTGCAGGGGGCGCGAGGATTTCGGGTCTATGGCTACACCTTC. Complete variable domain (other parts from reference TRBV5-1 and TRBJ1-2): KAGVTQTPRYLIKTRGQQVTLSCSPISGHRSVSWYQQTPGQGLQFLFEYFSETQRNKGNFPGRFSGRQFSNSRSEMNVSTLELGDSALYLCASRLQGARGFRVYGYTFGSGTRLTVV.

This clonotype occurred a few times. The chain joins TRBV7-2 to TRBJ1-5; D is unclear. V was cut by 3 bases and J by 4 bases, with 19 bases left in between. The germline V gene has CDR1 SGHTA and CDR2 FQGNSA. This CDR3 region has 17 residues. The DNA of the CDR3 is TGTGCCAGCAGCTTCCGCGTGGACGGTGGGGTTAATCAGCCCCAGCATTTT. This translates into CASSFRVDGGVNQPQHF. The full variable domain, with the rest looked up from reference TRBV7-2 and TRBJ1-5, is GAGVSQSPSNKVTEKGKDVELRCDPISGHTALYWYRQSLGQGLEFLIYFQGNSAPDKSGLPSDRFSAERTGGSVSTLTIQRTQQEDSAVYLCASSFRVDGGVNQPQHFGDGTRLSIL.

This clonotype was recorded a few times. The rearrangement joins TRBV28 to TRBJ1-2, with 10 bases that match TRBD1. J gave up 3 bases and V 6 bases, and 10 bases lay outside the gene matches. Per germline, CDR1 MDHEN and CDR2 SYDVKM. The CDR3 totals 16 residues. The CDR3 is CASSQRPGQGHYGYTF. In nucleotides, the CDR3 is TGTGCCAGCAGCCAAAGACCGGGACAGGGGCACTATGGCTACACCTTC.